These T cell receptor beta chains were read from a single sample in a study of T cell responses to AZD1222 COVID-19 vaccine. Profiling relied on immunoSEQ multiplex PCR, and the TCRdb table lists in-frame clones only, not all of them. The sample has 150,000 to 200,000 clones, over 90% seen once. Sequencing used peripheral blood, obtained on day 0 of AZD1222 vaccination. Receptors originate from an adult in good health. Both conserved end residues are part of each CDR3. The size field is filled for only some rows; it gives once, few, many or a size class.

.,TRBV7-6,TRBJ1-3,CASSLFREPSGNTIYF
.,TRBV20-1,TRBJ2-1,CSASRLAGIYNEQFF
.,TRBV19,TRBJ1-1,CASSFHREGTEAFF
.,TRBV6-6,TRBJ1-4,CASSTGGAEEKLFF
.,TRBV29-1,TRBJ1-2,CSVEASPDRGYYGYTF
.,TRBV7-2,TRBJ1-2,CASSQGQGSLSWGYTF
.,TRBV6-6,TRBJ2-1,CASSRDLEQFF
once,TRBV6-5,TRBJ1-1,CASSFMGYTEAFF
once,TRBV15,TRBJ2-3,CATSTRGLGIGTQYF
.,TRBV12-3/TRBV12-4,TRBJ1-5,CASSDRGNQPQHF
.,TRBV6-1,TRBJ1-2,CASSEARDLYGYTF
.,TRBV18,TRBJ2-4,CASSLAGENIQYF
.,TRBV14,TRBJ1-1,CASSQELQGPIFDTEAFF
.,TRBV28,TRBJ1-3,CASSTPGGYVGNTIYF
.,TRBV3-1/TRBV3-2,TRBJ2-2,CAGKTDGTARLKNTGELFF
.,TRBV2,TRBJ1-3,CASSGTDAGNTIYF
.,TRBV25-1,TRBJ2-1,CASSQSGRGNYNEQFF